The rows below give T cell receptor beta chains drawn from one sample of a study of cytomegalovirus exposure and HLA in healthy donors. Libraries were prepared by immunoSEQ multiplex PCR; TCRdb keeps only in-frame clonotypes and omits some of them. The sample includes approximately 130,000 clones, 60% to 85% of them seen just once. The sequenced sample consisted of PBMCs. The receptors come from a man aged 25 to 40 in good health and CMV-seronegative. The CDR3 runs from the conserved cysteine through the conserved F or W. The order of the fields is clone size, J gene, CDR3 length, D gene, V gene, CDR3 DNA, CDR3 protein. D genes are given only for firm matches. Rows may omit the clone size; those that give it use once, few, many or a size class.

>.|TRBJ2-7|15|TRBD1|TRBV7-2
TGTGCCAGCAGCTTGTCCGGGACAGGGGTGGGAGAGCAGTACTTC
CASSLSGTGVGEQYF
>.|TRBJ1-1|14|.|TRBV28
TGTGCCAGCAGTTTATATTACAGTAACACTGAAGCTTTCTTT
CASSLYYSNTEAFF
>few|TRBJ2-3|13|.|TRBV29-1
TGCAGCGGCCGGGACACCCGCACAGATACGCAGTATTTT
CSGRDTRTDTQYF
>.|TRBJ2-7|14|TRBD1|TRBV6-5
TGTGCCAGCAGCATGACAGGGGGCGCCTACGAGCAGTACTTC
CASSMTGGAYEQYF
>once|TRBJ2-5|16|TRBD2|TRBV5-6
TGTGCCAGCAGCGCTCCGACTAGCGGGGGGAGGGAGACCCAGTACTTC
CASSAPTSGGRETQYF
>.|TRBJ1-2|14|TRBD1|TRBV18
TGTGCCAGCTCAATTGACAGGGACCTCTATGGCTACACCTTC
CASSIDRDLYGYTF
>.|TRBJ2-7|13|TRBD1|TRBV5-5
TGTGCCAGCAGCCAACTACAGGGGGACGAGCAGTACTTC
CASSQLQGDEQYF
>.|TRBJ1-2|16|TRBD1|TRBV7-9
TGTGCCAGCAGCCCCACCGCCGGACAGGGAAATTATGGCTACACCTTC
CASSPTAGQGNYGYTF
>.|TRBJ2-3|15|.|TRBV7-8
TGTGCCAGCAGCTTAGCCGTTACTAGTCTGGATACGCAGTATTTT
CASSLAVTSLDTQYF
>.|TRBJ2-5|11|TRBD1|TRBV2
TGTGCCGGCGGACAGGGGATCGCCCAGTACTTC
CAGGQGIAQYF
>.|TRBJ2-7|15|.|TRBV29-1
TGCAGCGTTGAGGGGTTAGCAGCGGACTCCTACGAGCAGTACTTC
CSVEGLAADSYEQYF
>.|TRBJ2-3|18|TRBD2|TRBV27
TGTGCCAGCAGTTTGCCCGGGACTAGCGGGAGCAAGACAGATACGCAGTATTTT
CASSLPGTSGSKTDTQYF
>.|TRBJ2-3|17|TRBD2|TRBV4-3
TGCGCCAGCAGCCAAATATCTAGCGGGGGGAGATGGGGTACGCAGTATTTT
CASSQISSGGRWGTQYF
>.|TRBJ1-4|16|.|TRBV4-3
TGCGCCAGCAGCCCTGGGGGGGGAGCCCTAAATGAAAAACTGTTTTTT
CASSPGGGALNEKLFF
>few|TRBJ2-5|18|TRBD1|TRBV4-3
TGCGCCAGCAGCCCGGATGGGCCCACAGGGGGTAGACAGGAGACCCAGTACTTC
CASSPDGPTGGRQETQYF
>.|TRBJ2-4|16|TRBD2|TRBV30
TGTGCCTGGGTGTCCCGACTAGCGGGGCGCAAAAACATTCAGTACTTC
CAWVSRLAGRKNIQYF
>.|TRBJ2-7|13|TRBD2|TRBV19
TGTGCCAGTAGTCTAGCGGGAGTAGACGAGCAGTACTTC
CASSLAGVDEQYF
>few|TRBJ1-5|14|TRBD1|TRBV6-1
TGTGCCAGCATCCCCCAGGGGGCAAATCAGCCCCAGCATTTT
CASIPQGANQPQHF
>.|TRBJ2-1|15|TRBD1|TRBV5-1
TGCGCCAGCAGCACACTGGGACAGGCCAACAATGAGCAGTTCTTC
CASSTLGQANNEQFF
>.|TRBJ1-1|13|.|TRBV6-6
TGTGCCAGCCGGCAACTACCCCACACTGAAGCTTTCTTT
CASRQLPHTEAFF
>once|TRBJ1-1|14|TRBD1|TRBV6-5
TGTGCCAGCAGTTATGAGGGGGCCAACACTGAAGCTTTCTTT
CASSYEGANTEAFF
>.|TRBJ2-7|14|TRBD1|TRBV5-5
TGTGCCAGCAGCTTGCGACAGGGAGCCTACGAGCAGTACTTC
CASSLRQGAYEQYF
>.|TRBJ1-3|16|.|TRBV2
TGTGCCAGCAGTCAATCCACAGGAGCCTCTGGAAACACCATATATTTT
CASSQSTGASGNTIYF
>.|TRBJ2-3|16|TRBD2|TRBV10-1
TGCGCCAGCAGTGAGACTAGCGGGGGGAATAAAGATACGCAGTATTTT
CASSETSGGNKDTQYF
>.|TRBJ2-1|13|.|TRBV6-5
TGTGCCAGCAGTCCTCCGACAGACAATGAGCAGTTCTTC
CASSPPTDNEQFF
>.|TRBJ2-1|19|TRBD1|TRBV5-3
TGTGCCAGAAGCTTAGGGACAGGGGGCGCACACATAAAATACAATGAGCAGTTCTTC
CARSLGTGGAHIKYNEQFF
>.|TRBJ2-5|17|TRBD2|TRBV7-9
TGTGCCAGCAGCTTACGGGGAGGGGTAGCCTCTGAGGAGACCCAGTACTTC
CASSLRGGVASEETQYF